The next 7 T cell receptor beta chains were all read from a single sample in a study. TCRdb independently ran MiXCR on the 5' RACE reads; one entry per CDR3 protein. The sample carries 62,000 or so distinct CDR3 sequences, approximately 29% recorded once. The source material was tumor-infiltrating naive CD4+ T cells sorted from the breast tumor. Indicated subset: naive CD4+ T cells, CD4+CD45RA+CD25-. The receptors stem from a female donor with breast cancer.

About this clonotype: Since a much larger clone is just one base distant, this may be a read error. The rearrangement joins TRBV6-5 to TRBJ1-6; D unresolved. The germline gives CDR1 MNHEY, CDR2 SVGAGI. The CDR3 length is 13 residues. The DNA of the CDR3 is TGTGCCAGCAGTTACGAACCGGATTCACCCCTCCGCTTT. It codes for CASSYEPDSPLRF.

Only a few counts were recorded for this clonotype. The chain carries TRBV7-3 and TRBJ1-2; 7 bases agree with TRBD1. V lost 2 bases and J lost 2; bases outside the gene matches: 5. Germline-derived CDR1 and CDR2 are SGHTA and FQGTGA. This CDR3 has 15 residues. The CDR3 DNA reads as TGTGCCAGCAGCTTATCCGGGACAGACAACTATGGCTACACCTTC. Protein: CASSLSGTDNYGYTF.

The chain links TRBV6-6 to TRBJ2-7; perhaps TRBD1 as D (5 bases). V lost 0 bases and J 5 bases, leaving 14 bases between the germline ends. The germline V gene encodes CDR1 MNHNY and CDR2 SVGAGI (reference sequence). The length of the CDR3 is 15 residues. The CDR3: CASSYSGRGGNEQYF. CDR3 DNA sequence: TGTGCCAGCAGTTACTCTGGTAGGGGTGGAAACGAGCAGTACTTC.

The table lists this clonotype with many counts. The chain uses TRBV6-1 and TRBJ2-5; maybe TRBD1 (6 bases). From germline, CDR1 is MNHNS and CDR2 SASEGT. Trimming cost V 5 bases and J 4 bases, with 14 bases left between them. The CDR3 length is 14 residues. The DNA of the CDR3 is TGTGCCAGCAGTTTCACAGGGAAGGGAGAGACCCAGTACTTC. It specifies CASSFTGKGETQYF.

The CDR3 here is CASSAAGTVYEQYF. As DNA, the CDR3 is TGTGCCAGCAGTGCCGCTGGGACAGTCTACGAGCAGTACTTC. The chain has TRBV2 and TRBJ2-7; 7 bases line up with TRBD1. CDR1 is SNHLY, CDR2 FYNNEI, per germline. V dropped 4 bases and J dropped 3; count of bases not matched to a gene: 6. This CDR3 is built from 14 residues. The complete variable domain, with remaining parts taken from reference TRBV2 and TRBJ2-7, reads EPEVTQTPSHQVTQMGQEVILRCVPISNHLYFYWYRQILGQKVEFLVSFYNNEISEKSEIFDDQFSVERPDGSNFTLKIRSTKLEDSAMYFCASSAAGTVYEQYFGPGTRLTVT.

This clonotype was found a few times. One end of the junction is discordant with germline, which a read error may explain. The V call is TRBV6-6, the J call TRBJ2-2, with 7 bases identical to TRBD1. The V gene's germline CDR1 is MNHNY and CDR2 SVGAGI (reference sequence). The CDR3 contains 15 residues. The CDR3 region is CASSTQGVGTGEPFF. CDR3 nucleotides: TGTGCCAGCAGCACCCAGGGGGTCGGAACCGGGGAGCCGTTTTTT.

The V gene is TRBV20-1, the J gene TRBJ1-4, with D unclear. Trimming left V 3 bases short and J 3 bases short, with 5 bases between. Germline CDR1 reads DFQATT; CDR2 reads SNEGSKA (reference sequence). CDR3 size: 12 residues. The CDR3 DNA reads TGCAGTGCTAGGGGTTCTAATGAAAAACTGTTTTTT. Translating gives CSARGSNEKLFF.